This T cell receptor (beta chain) was sequenced in a study of CD8 T cells in ankylosing spondylitis. General study results and limits: Typical of ankylosing spondylitis blood, it appeared, was a TCR beta motif of under 10 highly homologous variants.

Only a few counts were recorded for this clonotype. Its target is unknown. Germline V lookup: CDR1 SGHDT, CDR2 YYEEEE. This CDR3 region has 12 residues. Trimming shortened V by 6 bases and J by 9 bases, and 13 bases separated the two germline ends. The TCR beta libraries were generated through quantitative 5'-RACE incorporating molecular barcodes. Each CDR3 protein is one row after TCRdb ran MiXCR on the 5' RACE reads. This table has more than 300,000 distinct CDR3 sequences, 6.5% to 10% appearing once. The chain employs TRBV5-6 and TRBJ2-1, with a weak D call TRBD2 (6 bases). Sequences were obtained from blood, either unsorted or a sorted T cell fraction (not recorded which). The TCR sequence derives from a male donor with ankylosing spondylitis. This chain's CDR3 is CASTLGGSEQFF. As DNA, the CDR3 is TGTGCCAGCACCCTGGGGGGAAGTGAGCAGTTCTTC. The complete variable domain, with remaining parts taken from reference TRBV5-6 and TRBJ2-1, reads DAGVTQSPTHLIKTRGQQVTLRCSPKSGHDTVSWYQQALGQGPQFIFQYYEEEERQRGNFPDRFSGHQFPNYSSELNVNALLLGDSALYLCASTLGGSEQFFGPGTRLTVL.